Included here is one T cell receptor (beta chain) sequence, with context. The sample belongs to a study of cytomegalovirus exposure and HLA in healthy donors. Germline V gene lookup returns CDR1 MGHRA and CDR2 YSYEKL. The ends lost 0 bases at V and 4 bases at J; junction bases unmatched: 1. CDR3 length: 16 amino acids. Researchers ran the PCR with 60 Vbeta and 13 Jbeta primers. The data were produced by immunoSEQ multiplex PCR, yet TCRdb's version contains in-frame clones alone and is incomplete. Of fewer than 150,000 clones in the sample, about 78% are singletons; the top ten hold nearly 7%. Sequencing was carried out using PBMCs. This chain links TRBV4-1 with TRBJ2-3; 13 bases are a match to TRBD2. The receptor comes from a man aged 35 to 55 in good health and CMV-seropositive. CDR3 bases: TGCGCCAGCAGCCAAGAACTAGCGGGGGGGCCAGATACGCAGTATTTT. Residues: CASSQELAGGPDTQYF.